This passage covers 10 T cell receptor beta chains from one sample sequenced in a study of T-cell memory formation after mild COVID-19. TCRdb used MiXCR to reprocess the 5' RACE reads, holding one entry per CDR3 protein. The table shows 150,000 to 200,000 distinct CDR3 sequences, with about 15% occurring only once. Specimen: PBMCs or a T cell subset sorted from them (not recorded which). All receptors derive from an adult woman who had mild COVID-19 (a few samples of this study predate the infection). Cell type and time point are not known.

This clonotype was seen a few times. The rearrangement uses TRBV20-1 and TRBJ1-1; D not certain. V was shortened by 3 bases and J by 2 bases, with 10 bases between the two germline ends. The germline gives CDR1 DFQATT, CDR2 SNEGSKA (reference sequence). This CDR3 is built from 13 residues. The CDR3 coding sequence is TGCAGTGCTAGCTCTCCTATTAACACTGAAGCTTTCTTT. Its translation is CSASSPINTEAFF.

This sequence joins TRBV4-1 and TRBJ1-1; 9 nucleotides match TRBD1. Germline V gene data show CDR1 as MGHRA and CDR2 as YSYEKL. The CDR3 loop spans 16 amino acids. V dropped 0 bases and J dropped 3; count of bases not matched to a gene: 5. CDR3 DNA sequence: TGCGCCAGCAGCCAAGATGGACAGGGGTACGACACTGAAGCTTTCTTT. Its translation: CASSQDGQGYDTEAFF.

This clonotype has more than one count but fewer than ten. This sequence joins TRBV3-1 and TRBJ1-1; D gene ambiguous. V was clipped by 1 base and J by 3 bases, with 3 bases between them. Germline CDR1 is LGHDT and CDR2 is YNNKEL (reference sequence). The CDR3 contains 12 residues. CDR3 amino acids: CASSQGYTEAFF. The CDR3 DNA is TGTGCCAGCAGCCAAGGCTACACTGAAGCTTTCTTT.

The V and J genes are TRBV4-1 and TRBJ2-1, with 9 bases lining up with TRBD2. V shed 3 bases and J 8 bases; nucleotides not matched to a gene: 14. The CDR3 runs to 17 residues. Germline V CDR1 and CDR2: MGHRA, YSYEKL. This CDR3 is CASSHGGKAGGQDEQFF. CDR3 bases: TGCGCCAGCAGCCATGGCGGCAAGGCGGGGGGGCAGGATGAGCAGTTCTTC.

This clonotype occurred a few times. This chain joins TRBV11-2 and TRBJ2-1, with D unresolved. The ends were cut back, 1 base at V and 3 bases at J, with 13 bases in the middle. CDR1 is SGHAT and CDR2 is FQNNGV in the germline V gene. The CDR3 is 16 residues long. CDR3 bases: TGTGCCAGCAGCTTAGGAAACCAAAGGAACTACAATGAGCAGTTCTTC. It is translated as CASSLGNQRNYNEQFF.

The chain combines TRBV25-1 with TRBJ2-2; no firm D call. The V and J ends lost 8 bases and 8 bases respectively, with 9 bases between them. Germline V CDR1 and CDR2: MGHDK, SYGVNS. CDR3 length: 11 amino acids. This CDR3 reads CASAHLGELFF. The CDR3 DNA reads TGTGCCAGCGCCCATTTGGGGGAGCTGTTTTTT.

This clonotype was counted many times. This sequence joins TRBV12-3 or TRBV12-4 and TRBJ2-7, with 8 positions matching TRBD1. The CDR3 is made up of 14 amino acids. The V and J ends lost 2 bases and 7 bases, in that order; junction bases with no gene match: 7. The CDR3 region is CASSLRQGAGEQYF. The CDR3 nucleotides are TGTGCCAGCAGTTTAAGGCAGGGGGCTGGGGAGCAGTACTTC.

The rearrangement joins TRBV7-2 to TRBJ2-2, with TRBD1 matching 11 bases. The CDR3 sequence is 16 residues long. The trim removed 5 bases at V and 6 bases at J, leaving 8 bases unmatched. Germline assignment: CDR1 SGHTA and CDR2 FQGNSA. This CDR3 is CASSDGQGARSGELFF. CDR3 DNA sequence: TGTGCCAGCAGCGATGGACAGGGGGCGAGATCCGGGGAGCTGTTTTTT.

This clonotype occurred many times. V and J are TRBV20-1 and TRBJ2-5, with 8 bases that match TRBD2. The CDR3 spans 16 residues. Looked up from germline, CDR1 is DFQATT and CDR2 is SNEGSKA (reference sequence). The ends lost 5 bases at V and 1 base at J; junction bases unmatched: 12. The CDR3 spells CSAPKGSGSTQETQYF. In nucleotides, the CDR3 is TGCAGTGCTCCTAAGGGAAGCGGGAGCACCCAAGAGACCCAGTACTTC.

V is TRBV7-2 and J is TRBJ2-3; D call uncertain. V was cut by 3 bases and J by 3 bases, with 10 bases left in between. Germline values: CDR1 SGHTA, CDR2 FQGNSA. The CDR3 is 14 amino acids. CDR3 nucleotides: TGTGCCAGCAGCTTCTCCCCGAGGACAGATACGCAGTATTTT. As protein: CASSFSPRTDTQYF.